Presented here are 17 T cell receptor beta chains from one specimen sequenced in a study of OX40 agonist ivuxolimab in advanced cancers. TCRdb's copy holds only in-frame clones and misses some; the assay was immunoSEQ multiplex PCR. Of 45,000 to 50,000 clones in the sample, roughly 90% were seen once. Sample: CD4+ or CD8+ T cells sorted from blood, taken in a trial of the OX40 agonist ivuxolimab. The receptor source for this set is an adult with an advanced solid tumor such as melanoma, head and neck, liver or kidney cancer.

In DNA form, the CDR3 reads TGTGCCAGCAGTTTAGGAGGGAGAAATGAGCAGTTCTTC. This sequence encodes CASSLGGRNEQFF. The chain couples TRBV27 to TRBJ2-1; maybe TRBD2 (6 bases). The CDR3 spans 13 residues. V shed 2 bases and J shed 7 bases, with 9 bases lying between them. Germline V gene sequence: CDR1 MNHEY, CDR2 SMNVEV (reference sequence).

This clone was seen only once. The rearrangement joins TRBV7-9 to TRBJ2-7; D ambiguous. Per germline, CDR1 SEHNR and CDR2 FQNEAQ (reference sequence). Trimming removed 2 bases at V and 6 bases at J, with 8 bases between. The CDR3 loop spans 12 amino acids. In DNA, the CDR3 is TGTGCCAGCAGCTTATCCCCCATCGAGCAGTACTTC. Amino acid sequence: CASSLSPIEQYF.

The rearrangement uses TRBV6-5 and TRBJ1-2; maybe TRBD1 (5 bases). Trimming left V 6 bases short and J 7 bases short, with 15 bases between. The CDR3 has 13 residues. Germline CDR1 reads MNHEY; CDR2 reads SVGAGI. The DNA for the CDR3 is TGTGCCAGCAGCCCCGGGAGGGGCTTTGGCTACACCTTC. Translated: CASSPGRGFGYTF.

The chain combines TRBV7-3 with TRBJ2-3; no firm D call. Germline-derived CDR1 and CDR2 are SGHTA and FQGTGA. CDR3 length: 14 amino acids. Between the trimmed V and J ends, which lost 2 bases and 2 bases, there was a span of 8 bases. CDR3 coding DNA: TGTGCCAGCAGCTTATTAGGCCCCACAGATACGCAGTATTTT. Translating gives CASSLLGPTDTQYF.

This clone was counted a few times. CDR3 protein: CASIPRMNTEAFF. The CDR3 nucleotides read TGTGCCAGTATCCCCCGTATGAACACTGAAGCTTTCTTT. The V and J genes are TRBV19 and TRBJ1-1; D is uncertain. Germline-derived CDR1 and CDR2 are LNHDA and SQIVND (reference sequence). V was clipped by 7 bases and J by 0 bases, with 9 bases between them. The CDR3 extends over 13 amino acids.

The genes are TRBV25-1 and TRBJ2-1, with TRBD1 matching over 8 bases. The germline gives CDR1 MGHDK, CDR2 SYGVNS. The CDR3 length is 15 residues. Germline trimming cut 1 base from V and 8 bases from J; bases unmatched to any gene: 7. The CDR3 loop is CASSELNRGLDEQFF. The CDR3 nucleotides read TGTGCCAGCAGTGAATTGAACAGGGGGTTAGATGAGCAGTTCTTC.

The chain combines TRBV6-5 with TRBJ1-1; no clear D gene. Between the trimmed V and J ends, which lost 5 bases and 4 bases, there was a span of 11 bases. CDR3 length: 13 amino acids. Germline CDR1 MNHEY, CDR2 SVGAGI. DNA for the CDR3: TGTGCCAGCAGTCCCCCGGGAGTCACTGAAGCTTTCTTT. Translated, it gives CASSPPGVTEAFF.

J is TRBJ1-2 and V is TRBV14; D gene uncertain. V was pared by 3 bases and J by 1 base, with 9 bases between. The CDR3 sequence is 14 residues long. In germline, CDR1 is SGHDN, CDR2 FVKESK. The CDR3, as DNA: TGTGCCAGCAGCCAGGCCCCCCTTAACTATGGCTACACCTTC. This encodes CASSQAPLNYGYTF.

This chain uses TRBV7-3 with TRBJ2-1; the D call may be TRBD1 or TRBD2 (6 bases each). Trimming shortened V by 5 bases and J by 5 bases, and 10 bases separated the two germline ends. This CDR3 has 13 amino acids. Germline CDR1 SGHTA, CDR2 FQGTGA. The CDR3 sequence is CASSLGGHNEQFF. Here the CDR3 DNA reads TGTGCCAGCAGCCTAGGGGGGCACAATGAGCAGTTCTTC. Using reference TRBV7-3 and TRBJ2-1 for the parts outside the CDR3, the full variable domain is GAGVSQTPSNKVTEKGKYVELRCDPISGHTALYWYRQSLGQGPEFLIYFQGTGAADDSGLPNDRFFAVRPEGSVSTLKIQRTERGDSAVYLCASSLGGHNEQFFGPGTRLTVL.

The J gene is TRBJ2-7, the V gene TRBV28; D ambiguous. V shed 10 bases and J shed 4 bases, with 11 bases lying between them. Germline loops: CDR1 MDHEN, CDR2 SYDVKM. The CDR3 is 11 amino acids. The DNA of the CDR3 is TGTGCCACCTCCGTCGGGTACGAGCAGTACTTC. Its protein is CATSVGYEQYF.

This rearrangement joins TRBV1 to TRBJ2-5; the table calls TRBD2, which could not be checked here. TRBV1 is assigned pseudogene status. This CDR3 has 15 residues. As DNA, the CDR3 is TGCACCAGCAGCTACCCCCGGGGGGGAATTGAGACCCAGTACTTC. This sequence encodes CTSSYPRGGIETQYF.

This clone has only a few counts. The chain is built from TRBV21-1 and TRBJ2-1; TRBD1, the table's D call, lacks a check against the DNA. TRBV21-1 is shown as a pseudogene. The CDR3 consists of 15 residues. The CDR3 nucleotides read TGTGCCAGCAGCAAAGGGGCAGGCTCCTACAATGAGCAGTTCTTC. The encoded protein is CASSKGAGSYNEQFF.

V is TRBV9 and J is TRBJ1-1; D gene uncertain. Germline assignment: CDR1 SGDLS and CDR2 YYNGEE. Trimming cost V 0 bases and J 0 bases, with 3 bases left between them. CDR3 length: 13 amino acids. CDR3 in amino acids: CASSVAMNTEAFF. The CDR3 DNA is TGTGCCAGCAGCGTAGCCATGAACACTGAAGCTTTCTTT.

This clone was seen a single time. The rearrangement links TRBV19 to TRBJ2-7; D not certain. Looked up from germline, CDR1 is LNHDA and CDR2 is SQIVND (reference sequence). Trimming took off 7 bases at V and 1 base at J, with 11 bases between the two ends. The CDR3 has 13 residues. The chain's CDR3 is CASMSTVSYEQYF. The CDR3 region has the DNA TGTGCCAGTATGTCGACGGTATCCTACGAGCAGTACTTC.

This clone was observed a handful of times. The V and J genes are TRBV5-4 and TRBJ2-2; D gene unclear. The CDR3 is 12 residues long. CDR1 SGHNT and CDR2 YYREEE come from the germline V gene (reference sequence). V was cut by 2 bases and J by 6 bases, with 5 bases left in between. The CDR3, as DNA: TGTGCCAGCAGCTTTAGCCCCGGGGAGCTGTTTTTT. Translating gives CASSFSPGELFF.

This rearrangement joins TRBV6-1 to TRBJ1-6; D not resolved. The V end was cut by 2 bases, the J end by 0 bases, with 11 bases between. CDR3 length: 17 residues. CDR1 and CDR2 (germline): MNHNS, SASEGT. The CDR3 nucleotides are TGTGCCAGCAGTGAATACCCAGGAAGCTCCTATAATTCACCCCTCCACTTT. Translated: CASSEYPGSSYNSPLHF.

The V call is TRBV19, the J call TRBJ1-1; weak D call: TRBD1 (5 bases). Germline lookup yields CDR1 LNHDA and CDR2 SQIVND (reference sequence). Deletions cut 5 bases from V and 7 bases from J, with 11 bases between. The CDR3 is 12 amino acids. CDR3 sequence: CASSYQGSEAFF. In nucleotides, the CDR3 is TGTGCCAGTAGTTATCAGGGAAGTGAAGCTTTCTTT.